The clone carrying this TCR beta chain came up a few times. What it binds is unknown. The data were obtained in a study of beta chain features in type 1 diabetes. cDNA synthesis used the whole RNA isolate, giving expressed TCRB sequences. Naive, central memory and regulatory T cell samples averaged roughly 3.8 million reads. TCRdb keeps only in-frame clones here, not all; method: immunoSEQ multiplex PCR. The table has fewer than 550,000 clones, about an eighth seen once; the top ten hold about 0.042%. The J segment lost 5 bases and the V segment lost 4 bases, leaving 4 bases of the junction unmatched. Per germline, CDR1 SGHVS and CDR2 FQNEAQ. The CDR3 runs to 14 residues. Points from the study as a whole: Among type 1 diabetes patients, VDJ junctions had fewer insertions and more deletions. Cells that show high TCR expression could be over-represented by cDNA sequencing.

Input material: naive CD4+ T cells from blood. This TCR derives from a woman between 18 and 30 years old in good health. The V and J genes are TRBV7-8 and TRBJ2-5; 10 positions agree with TRBD2. The CDR3 spells CASSYLSGRETQYF. DNA for the CDR3: TGTGCCAGCAGCTATCTTAGCGGGAGGGAGACCCAGTACTTC. Full variable domain (missing parts from reference TRBV7-8 and TRBJ2-5): GAGVSQSPRYKVAKRGQDVALRCDPISGHVSLFWYQQALGQGPEFLTYFQNEAQLDKSGLPSDRFFAERPEGSVSTLKIQRTQQEDSAVYLCASSYLSGRETQYFGPGTRLLVL.